The 18 T cell receptor beta chains in this list originate from one sample, sequenced in a study of blood T cell repertoires in COVID-19. The assay was immunoSEQ multiplex PCR, and TCRdb's table has in-frame clones only and misses some. The sample includes some 60,000 clones, approximately 85% of them seen just once. The sample consisted of peripheral blood. The receptor set was obtained from a human donor in a cohort sampled during active COVID-19.

This clone came up a few times. The chain is built from TRBV4-1 and TRBJ1-1, with 9 positions matching TRBD1. Trimming took 3 bases from V and 3 from J; bases not matched to a gene: 14. Germline CDR1 is MGHRA and CDR2 is YSYEKL. The CDR3 is made up of 18 amino acids. This CDR3 reads CASSHRPGQGRGDTEAFF. The CDR3 coding sequence is TGCGCCAGCAGCCACCGGCCGGGACAGGGAAGGGGTGACACTGAAGCTTTCTTT.

The gene calls are TRBV12-3 or TRBV12-4 and TRBJ1-5; D may be TRBD1 (5 bases). Trimming pared 4 bases from V and 6 bases from J, leaving 7 bases between. The CDR3 contains 12 residues. The CDR3 nucleotides are TGTGCCAGCAGTTCTACAGGTCAGCCCCAGCATTTT. Amino acids: CASSSTGQPQHF.

The chain uses TRBV11-3 and TRBJ2-4; 7 bases line up with TRBD2. The germline gives CDR1 SGHNT, CDR2 YENEEA. The CDR3 covers 13 residues. After removal of 3 bases from V and 4 bases from J, the junction contained 0 bases not matched to a gene. Here the CDR3 DNA reads TGTGCCAGCAGCTTGGGGGGGAAAAACATTCAGTACTTC. This encodes CASSLGGKNIQYF.

V usage is TRBV7-2 and J usage is TRBJ2-2, with D perhaps matching TRBD2 (6 bases). The CDR3 consists of 15 residues. Per germline, CDR1 SGHTA and CDR2 FQGNSA. V lost 5 bases to trimming and J lost 4 bases, with 14 bases between them. The CDR3, as DNA: TGTGCCAGCAGCACTCCGGGGGTTATCACCGGGGAGCTGTTTTTT. Translation: CASSTPGVITGELFF.

This chain uses TRBV6-6 with TRBJ1-6, with a tentative D call TRBD1 (6 bases). The germline V gene has CDR1 MNHNY and CDR2 SVGAGI (reference sequence). V lost 3 bases, J lost 7 bases, and 13 bases lay in between. The CDR3 consists of 15 residues. This chain's CDR3 is CASSYRQGLNSPLHF. As DNA, the CDR3 is TGTGCCAGCAGTTATAGGCAGGGGTTAAATTCACCCCTCCACTTT.

V usage is TRBV3-1 (or the pseudogene TRBV3-2) and J usage is TRBJ2-3, with D possibly TRBD2 on 6 matching bases. V lost 1 base to trimming and J lost 2 bases, with 13 bases between them. The CDR3 has 16 residues. Per germline, CDR1 LGHDT and CDR2 YNNKEL (reference sequence). CDR3 loop: CASSQGRGLPTDTQYF. The CDR3 DNA is TGTGCCAGCAGCCAAGGAAGAGGACTACCCACAGATACGCAGTATTTT.

This chain links TRBV21-1 with TRBJ2-4; TRBD1, the table's D call, was not compared with the DNA. TRBV21-1 is annotated as a pseudogene. The CDR3 extends over 15 amino acids. The CDR3 protein is CASSKRYSRGNIQYF. In nucleotides, the CDR3 is TGTGCCAGCAGCAAGAGGTACTCAAGGGGGAACATTCAGTACTTC.

The CDR3 loop reads CASSIPGDRDRPHF. Written as DNA, the CDR3 is TGTGCCAGCAGCATACCGGGAGATCGGGACAGGCCCCACTTT. This chain connects TRBV7-3 to TRBJ1-6; 8 bases are shared with TRBD1. Germline assignment: CDR1 SGHTA and CDR2 FQGTGA. The CDR3 runs 14 residues. V dropped 5 bases and J dropped 18; count of bases not matched to a gene: 15.

The rearrangement uses TRBV27 and TRBJ1-1; D gene ambiguous. The CDR3 contains 13 residues. CDR1 is MNHEY, CDR2 SMNVEV, per germline (reference sequence). Trimming removed 1 base from V and 1 base from J, with 4 bases in between. CDR3 protein: CASSLFRNTEAFF. CDR3 DNA sequence: TGTGCCAGCAGTTTATTTCGGAACACTGAAGCTTTCTTT.

V is TRBV10-3 and J is TRBJ2-2; 7 bases match TRBD1. In germline, CDR1 is ENHRY, CDR2 SYGVKD. With 7 bases clipped from V and 6 bases from J, the junction kept 11 bases outside the gene matches. The CDR3 is 15 residues long. This CDR3 is CAITPTGMFSGELFF. For the CDR3, the DNA is TGTGCCATCACCCCGACAGGGATGTTCTCCGGGGAGCTGTTTTTT.

This clone was observed a handful of times. V is TRBV19 and J is TRBJ1-5; D not certain. V was trimmed by 4 bases and J by 0 bases, leaving 10 bases between them. The CDR3 runs 15 residues. Germline assignment: CDR1 LNHDA and CDR2 SQIVND (reference sequence). The CDR3 protein is CASSSHLGSNQPQHF. DNA for the CDR3: TGTGCCAGTAGTAGCCACCTCGGTAGCAATCAGCCCCAGCATTTT.

CDR3 protein: CASSQEYETLGGYEQYF. The CDR3 nucleotides read TGCGCCAGCAGCCAAGAATATGAGACGCTGGGCGGGTACGAGCAGTACTTC. The V and J genes are TRBV4-3 and TRBJ2-7, with D possibly matching TRBD2 (5 bases). In germline, CDR1 is LGHNA, CDR2 YSLEER. The CDR3 has 17 amino acids. Trimming shortened V by 0 bases and J by 4 bases, and 19 bases separated the two germline ends.

V gene TRBV27 combines with J gene TRBJ2-2, with D perhaps TRBD2 (6 bases). This CDR3 spans 17 amino acids. Germline V gene sequence: CDR1 MNHEY, CDR2 SMNVEV (reference sequence). Trimming removed 3 bases at V and 0 bases at J, with 14 bases between. CDR3 coding DNA: TGTGCCAGCAGTTTGGGGGGTGTGATCACGAACACCGGGGAGCTGTTTTTT. It translates to CASSLGGVITNTGELFF.

J is TRBJ2-3 and V is TRBV7-2; D is unresolved. The germline CDR1 and CDR2 sequences are SGHTA and FQGNSA. The CDR3 covers 12 residues. V was pared by 5 bases and J by 5 bases, with 8 bases between. CDR3 loop: CASSLSVDTQYF. CDR3 sequence (DNA): TGTGCCAGCAGCCTGTCTGTAGATACGCAGTATTTT.

The chain is built from TRBV19 and TRBJ2-4; perhaps TRBD2 as D (7 bases). Germline CDR1 is LNHDA and CDR2 is SQIVND (reference sequence). V shed 4 bases and J shed 8 bases, with 12 bases lying between them. The CDR3 runs to 13 residues. CDR3 residues: CASSTIGGDIQYF. In DNA, the CDR3 is TGTGCCAGTAGTACAATAGGGGGGGACATTCAGTACTTC.

The chain couples TRBV7-9 to TRBJ2-5; 10 bases map to TRBD2. Looked up from germline, CDR1 is SEHNR and CDR2 is FQNEAQ (reference sequence). The CDR3 is made up of 17 amino acids. V was pared by 5 bases and J by 5 bases, with 14 bases of the junction left unmatched. CDR3 protein: CASSPGASGGHIETQYF. DNA of the CDR3: TGTGCCAGCAGCCCTGGGGCTAGCGGGGGACACATCGAGACCCAGTACTTC.

V is TRBV3-1 (or the pseudogene TRBV3-2) and J is TRBJ2-7; no reliable D call. The length of the CDR3 is 16 residues. Germline assignment: CDR1 LGHDT and CDR2 YNNKEL (reference sequence). V was clipped by 1 base and J by 2 bases, with 15 bases between them. CDR3 loop: CASSQGGLAVPYEQYF. CDR3 bases: TGTGCCAGCAGCCAAGGTGGCTTGGCGGTCCCCTACGAGCAGTACTTC.

The chain uses TRBV14 and TRBJ1-1; 9 bases align to TRBD1. CDR1 is SGHDN and CDR2 is FVKESK in the germline V gene. J was trimmed by 4 bases and V by 1 base; bases with no gene match: 4. The CDR3 covers 15 residues. The CDR3 DNA is TGTGCCAGCAGCCAAGTTATGACAGGGGGCACTGAAGCTTTCTTT. Translating gives CASSQVMTGGTEAFF.